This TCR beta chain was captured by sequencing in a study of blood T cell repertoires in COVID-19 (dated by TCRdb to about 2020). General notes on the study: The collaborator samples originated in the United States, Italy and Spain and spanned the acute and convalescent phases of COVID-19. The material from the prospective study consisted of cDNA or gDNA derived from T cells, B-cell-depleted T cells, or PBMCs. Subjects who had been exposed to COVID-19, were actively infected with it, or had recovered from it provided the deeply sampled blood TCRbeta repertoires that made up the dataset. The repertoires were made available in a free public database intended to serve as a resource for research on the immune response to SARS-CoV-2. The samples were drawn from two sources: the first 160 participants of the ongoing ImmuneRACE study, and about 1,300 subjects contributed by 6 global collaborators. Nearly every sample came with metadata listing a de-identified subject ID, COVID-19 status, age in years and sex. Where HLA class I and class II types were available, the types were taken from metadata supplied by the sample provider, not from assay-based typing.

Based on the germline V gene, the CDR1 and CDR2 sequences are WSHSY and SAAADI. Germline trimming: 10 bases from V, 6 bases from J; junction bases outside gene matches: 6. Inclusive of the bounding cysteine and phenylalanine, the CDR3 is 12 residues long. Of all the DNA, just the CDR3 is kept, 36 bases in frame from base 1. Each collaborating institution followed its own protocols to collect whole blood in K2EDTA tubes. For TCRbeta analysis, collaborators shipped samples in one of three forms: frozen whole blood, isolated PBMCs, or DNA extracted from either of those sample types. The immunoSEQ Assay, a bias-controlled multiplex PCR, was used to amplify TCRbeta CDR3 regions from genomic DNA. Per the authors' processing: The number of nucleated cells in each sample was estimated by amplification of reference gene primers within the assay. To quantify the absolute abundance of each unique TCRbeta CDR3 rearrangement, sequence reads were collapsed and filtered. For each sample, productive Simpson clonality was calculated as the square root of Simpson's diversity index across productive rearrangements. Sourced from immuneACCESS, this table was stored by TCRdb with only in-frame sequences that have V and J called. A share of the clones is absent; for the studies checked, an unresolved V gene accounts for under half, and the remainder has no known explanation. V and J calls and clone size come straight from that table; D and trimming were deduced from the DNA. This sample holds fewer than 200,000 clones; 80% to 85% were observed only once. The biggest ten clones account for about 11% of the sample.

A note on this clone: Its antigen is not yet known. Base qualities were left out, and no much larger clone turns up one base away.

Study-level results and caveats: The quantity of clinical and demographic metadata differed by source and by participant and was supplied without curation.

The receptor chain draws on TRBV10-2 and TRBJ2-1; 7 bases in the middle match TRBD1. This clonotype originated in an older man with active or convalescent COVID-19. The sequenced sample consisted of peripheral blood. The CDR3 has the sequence CAILGGFNEQFF. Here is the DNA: TGCGCCATCCTAGGGGGCTTCAATGAGCAGTTCTTC.